This T cell receptor (beta chain) was profiled in a study of T-cell memory formation after mild COVID-19. General study findings and limits: Detection of some responders pre-infection suggested pre-existing cross-reactive memory T cells participated. SARS-CoV-2 specificity of second-wave clones peaking day 37 was unconfirmed. Clones which contracted sat mainly in CM and EM if CD4+, and in EMRA if CD8+.

TCRdb reprocessed the 5' RACE reads via MiXCR and lists one record per CDR3 protein. The data show roughly 300,000 distinct CDR3 sequences, roughly 15% seen once. The CDR3 is 17 amino acids. Germline lookup yields CDR1 SEHNR and CDR2 FQNEAQ (reference sequence). After removal of 7 bases from V and 7 bases from J, the junction contained 16 bases not matched to a gene. With regard to this clonotype: What it recognizes is unknown.

The chain couples TRBV7-9 to TRBJ2-2; 9 positions match TRBD1. The sequence derives from a young man who had mild COVID-19 (a few samples of this study predate the infection). Cell type and time point are not known. Sequencing was carried out using PBMCs or a T cell subset sorted from them (not recorded which). CDR3 residues: CASNFHWGQGDVGELFF. The CDR3 nucleotides read TGTGCCAGCAACTTCCACTGGGGACAGGGAGATGTCGGGGAGCTGTTTTTT.